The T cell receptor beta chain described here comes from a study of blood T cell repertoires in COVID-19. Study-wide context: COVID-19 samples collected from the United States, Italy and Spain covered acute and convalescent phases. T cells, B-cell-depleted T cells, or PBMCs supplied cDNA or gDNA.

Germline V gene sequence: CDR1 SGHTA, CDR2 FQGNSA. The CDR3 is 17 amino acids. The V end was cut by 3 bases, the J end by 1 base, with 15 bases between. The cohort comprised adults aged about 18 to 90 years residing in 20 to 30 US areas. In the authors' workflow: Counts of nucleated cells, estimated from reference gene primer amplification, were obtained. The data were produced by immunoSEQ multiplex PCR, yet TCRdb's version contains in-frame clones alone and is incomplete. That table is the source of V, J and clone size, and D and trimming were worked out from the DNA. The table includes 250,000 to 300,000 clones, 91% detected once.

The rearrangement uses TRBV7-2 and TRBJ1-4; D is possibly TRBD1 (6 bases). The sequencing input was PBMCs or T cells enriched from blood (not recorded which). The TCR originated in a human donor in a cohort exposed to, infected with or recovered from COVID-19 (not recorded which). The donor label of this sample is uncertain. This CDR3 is CASSLTGSQGTNEKLFF. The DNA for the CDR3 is TGTGCCAGCAGCTTGACAGGCTCACAGGGAACTAATGAAAAACTGTTTTTT.